The 18 T cell receptor beta chains presented below share a single source sample, sequenced in a study of response to subunit inactivated influenza vaccine. Each CDR3 protein is one row after TCRdb ran MiXCR on the RT-PCR reads. This sample has hundreds of thousands of distinct CDR3 sequences, with approximately 15% found just once. Sequences were derived from PBMCs from blood, sampled roughly 15 days before vaccination. The receptors here all came from a man over 45 who received an inactivated influenza vaccine.

This clonotype occurred many times. This rearrangement joins TRBV20-1 to TRBJ2-7; tentative D call: TRBD1 (6 bases). The V end was cut by 5 bases, the J end by 1 base, with 12 bases between. CDR1 is DFQATT, CDR2 SNEGSKA, per germline (reference sequence). The CDR3 runs 13 residues. The CDR3 DNA reads as TGCAGTGCTGCTGACAGGCCTTCCTACGAGCAGTACTTC. Residues: CSAADRPSYEQYF.

This clonotype occurred a few times. V gene TRBV20-1 combines with J gene TRBJ2-4, with TRBD1 identical over 9 bases. This CDR3 has 14 residues. V trimming: 6 bases; J trimming: 5 bases; junction bases outside the gene matches: 8. Germline values: CDR1 DFQATT, CDR2 SNEGSKA (reference sequence). Here the CDR3 reads CSAQTGTGQNIQYF. Here the CDR3 DNA reads TGCAGTGCCCAAACCGGGACAGGGCAAAACATTCAGTACTTC.

This clonotype appeared many times. The genes are TRBV12-3 or TRBV12-4 and TRBJ1-4, with D unresolved. The CDR3 is 14 residues long. The V gene lost 6 bases and the J gene lost 6 bases, with 14 bases spanning the gap. The CDR3 here is CASSDRPLDEKLFF. In nucleotides, the CDR3 is TGTGCCAGCAGCGATAGACCTCTCGATGAAAAACTGTTTTTT.

The table lists this clonotype with a few counts. The rearrangement uses TRBV12-3 or TRBV12-4 and TRBJ2-1, with D possibly called TRBD1 or TRBD2 (5 bases each). The V gene lost 1 base and the J gene lost 6 bases, with 16 bases spanning the gap. The CDR3 runs to 16 residues. The CDR3 sequence is CASSLVSGLGSNEQFF. CDR3 DNA sequence: TGTGCCAGCAGTTTAGTATCAGGGTTAGGGAGCAATGAGCAGTTCTTC.

This clonotype was counted at least ten times. The rearrangement links TRBV6-2 or TRBV6-3 to TRBJ2-1; 8 positions match TRBD1. CDR3 length: 18 amino acids. CDR1 and CDR2 (germline): MNHEY, SVGEGT. Trimming removed 0 bases from V and 5 bases from J; junction bases left unmatched: 12. The CDR3 DNA is TGTGCCAGCAGTTACTCGACGCTGTTCCTGGACAGGGACAATGAGCAGTTCTTC. It specifies CASSYSTLFLDRDNEQFF.

Ten or more counts support this clonotype. This chain joins TRBV5-6 and TRBJ2-7; 9 bases line up with TRBD2. The germline CDR1 and CDR2 sequences are SGHDT and YYEEEE. The CDR3 runs 14 residues. With 3 bases clipped from V and 3 bases from J, the junction kept 4 bases outside the gene matches. In DNA, the CDR3 is TGTGCCAGCAGCTGGGCTAGCGGGATCTACGAGCAGTACTTC. Its protein is CASSWASGIYEQYF.

The J gene is TRBJ2-1, the V gene TRBV5-1; D is perhaps TRBD2 (5 bases). Germline lookup yields CDR1 SGHRS and CDR2 YFSETQ. The CDR3 is 15 amino acids. Between the trimmed V and J ends, which lost 7 bases and 8 bases, there was a span of 22 bases. For the CDR3, the DNA is TGCGCCAGCTACCTCGGGATAAGCTATGAACATGAGCAGTTCTTC. It is translated as CASYLGISYEHEQFF.

The chain is built from TRBV20-1 and TRBJ2-1, with D perhaps TRBD2 (5 bases). This CDR3 is built from 15 residues. Germline lookup yields CDR1 DFQATT and CDR2 SNEGSKA (reference sequence). Trimming shortened V by 0 bases and J by 3 bases, and 12 bases separated the two germline ends. CDR3 sequence: CSARDFGLDYNEQFF. The CDR3 nucleotides read TGCAGTGCTAGAGATTTTGGACTCGACTACAATGAGCAGTTCTTC.

There are many counts of this clonotype. The rearrangement joins TRBV20-1 to TRBJ1-4; D is ambiguous. The CDR3 consists of 16 residues. Between the trimmed V and J ends, which lost 0 bases and 7 bases, there was a span of 18 bases. Per germline, CDR1 DFQATT and CDR2 SNEGSKA (reference sequence). Here the CDR3 DNA reads TGCAGTGCTAGAGATCCCACTCAAGGGAACGGTGAAAAACTGTTTTTT. Protein product: CSARDPTQGNGEKLFF.

This chain links TRBV30 with TRBJ2-5, with 10 nucleotides matching TRBD2. Trimming cost V 4 bases and J 1 base; bases outside gene matches: 6. From germline, CDR1 is GTSNPN and CDR2 SVGIG (reference sequence). This CDR3 region has 15 residues. CDR3 loop: CAWNRGTSAQETQYF. The CDR3 nucleotides are TGTGCCTGGAACCGGGGGACTAGCGCCCAAGAGACCCAGTACTTC.

This clonotype appeared a few times. The chain couples TRBV21-1 to TRBJ2-7. TRBV21-1 counts as a pseudogene. The CDR3 contains 13 residues. CDR3 loop: CARETDGSYEQYF. The CDR3 region has the DNA TGTGCCAGGGAAACCGATGGGTCCTACGAGCAGTACTTC.

This clonotype was recorded a few times. The chain couples TRBV29-1 to TRBJ2-3, with D tentatively TRBD1 or TRBD2 (5 bases each). Germline V gene lookup returns CDR1 SQVTM and CDR2 ANQGSEA. This CDR3 is built from 14 residues. Trimming took off 4 bases at V and 2 bases at J, with 13 bases between the two ends. CDR3 loop: CSVGGGSVTDTQYF. The CDR3 DNA reads TGCAGCGTTGGGGGCGGGTCGGTCACAGATACGCAGTATTTT.

This chain links TRBV2 with TRBJ1-5; D uncertain. From germline, CDR1 is SNHLY and CDR2 FYNNEI. V was cut by 2 bases and J by 4 bases, with 9 bases left in between. The CDR3 contains 14 residues. CDR3 nucleotides: TGTGCCAGCAGTGAACGGGTGGGGAATCAGCCCCAGCATTTT. Translating it yields CASSERVGNQPQHF.

This chain joins TRBV5-1 and TRBJ2-5; no definite D call. Germline V gives CDR1 SGHRS, CDR2 YFSETQ. V lost 5 bases and J lost 5, with 19 bases in between. The CDR3 is 15 amino acids. CDR3 loop: CASRLLSSKLETQYF. The CDR3 DNA reads TGCGCCAGCAGATTGCTGAGCAGCAAGTTGGAGACCCAGTACTTC.

This clonotype was found a few times. The chain employs TRBV18 and TRBJ2-1; the D gene is possibly TRBD1 (5 bases). This CDR3 contains 13 residues. Looked up from germline, CDR1 is KGHSH and CDR2 is LQKENI. Trimming removed 2 bases at V and 6 bases at J, with 8 bases between. For the CDR3, the DNA is TGTGCCAGCTCACCAGCAGGGTCCAATGAGCAGTTCTTC. Protein product: CASSPAGSNEQFF.

This clonotype was recorded at least ten times. V usage is TRBV20-1 and J usage is TRBJ2-5; TRBD1 might be the D (5 bases). CDR3 size: 13 residues. With 0 bases removed from V and 7 bases from J, the gap between germline ends came to 12 bases. Germline values: CDR1 DFQATT, CDR2 SNEGSKA (reference sequence). Written as DNA, the CDR3 is TGCAGTGCTAGAGATACGGTTAGGGGGACCCAGTACTTC. This translates into CSARDTVRGTQYF.

This chain uses TRBV12-3 or TRBV12-4 with TRBJ1-1; a possible D gene is TRBD1 (5 bases). The CDR3 extends over 15 amino acids. The ends were cut back, 6 bases at V and 1 base at J, with 15 bases in the middle. This CDR3 is CASRPVWGGNTEAFF. CDR3 DNA sequence: TGTGCCAGCAGGCCCGTATGGGGGGGGAACACTGAAGCTTTCTTT.

This clonotype appeared a few times. This chain connects TRBV4-1 to TRBJ1-1, with D tentatively TRBD1 (5 bases). The CDR3 totals 16 residues. Germline V gene lookup returns CDR1 MGHRA and CDR2 YSYEKL. The V and J ends lost 4 bases and 7 bases respectively, with 22 bases between them. The CDR3 spells CASSRYPGIRVDEAFF. The CDR3 region has the DNA TGCGCCAGCAGCCGCTACCCAGGGATCAGGGTCGATGAAGCTTTCTTT.